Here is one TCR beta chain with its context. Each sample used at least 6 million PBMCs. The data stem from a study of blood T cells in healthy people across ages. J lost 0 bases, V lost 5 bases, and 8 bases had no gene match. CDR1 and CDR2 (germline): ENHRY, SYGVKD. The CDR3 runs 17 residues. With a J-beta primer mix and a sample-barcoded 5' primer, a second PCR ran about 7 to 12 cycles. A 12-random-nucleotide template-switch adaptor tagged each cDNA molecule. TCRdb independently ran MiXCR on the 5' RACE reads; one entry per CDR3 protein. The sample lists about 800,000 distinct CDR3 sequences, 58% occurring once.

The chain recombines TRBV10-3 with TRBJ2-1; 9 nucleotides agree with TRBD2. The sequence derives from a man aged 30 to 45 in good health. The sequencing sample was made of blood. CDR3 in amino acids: CAISRLAGDSSYNEQFF. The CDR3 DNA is TGTGCCATCAGTAGGTTAGCGGGAGACTCCTCCTACAATGAGCAGTTCTTC.